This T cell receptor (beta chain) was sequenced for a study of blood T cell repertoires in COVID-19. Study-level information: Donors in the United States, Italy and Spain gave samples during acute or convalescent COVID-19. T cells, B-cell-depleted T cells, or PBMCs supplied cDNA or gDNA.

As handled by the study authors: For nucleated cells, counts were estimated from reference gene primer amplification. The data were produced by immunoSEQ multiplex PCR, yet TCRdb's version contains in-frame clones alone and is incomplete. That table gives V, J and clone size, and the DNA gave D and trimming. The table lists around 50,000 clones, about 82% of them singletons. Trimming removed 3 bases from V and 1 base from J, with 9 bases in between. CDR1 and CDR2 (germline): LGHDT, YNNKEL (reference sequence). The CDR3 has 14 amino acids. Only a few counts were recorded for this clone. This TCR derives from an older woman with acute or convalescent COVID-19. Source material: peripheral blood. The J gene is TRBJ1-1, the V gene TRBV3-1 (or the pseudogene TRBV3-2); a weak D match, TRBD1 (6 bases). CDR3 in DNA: TGTGCCAGCAGCCACCTACAGGGGAACACTGAAGCTTTCTTT. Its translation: CASSHLQGNTEAFF.